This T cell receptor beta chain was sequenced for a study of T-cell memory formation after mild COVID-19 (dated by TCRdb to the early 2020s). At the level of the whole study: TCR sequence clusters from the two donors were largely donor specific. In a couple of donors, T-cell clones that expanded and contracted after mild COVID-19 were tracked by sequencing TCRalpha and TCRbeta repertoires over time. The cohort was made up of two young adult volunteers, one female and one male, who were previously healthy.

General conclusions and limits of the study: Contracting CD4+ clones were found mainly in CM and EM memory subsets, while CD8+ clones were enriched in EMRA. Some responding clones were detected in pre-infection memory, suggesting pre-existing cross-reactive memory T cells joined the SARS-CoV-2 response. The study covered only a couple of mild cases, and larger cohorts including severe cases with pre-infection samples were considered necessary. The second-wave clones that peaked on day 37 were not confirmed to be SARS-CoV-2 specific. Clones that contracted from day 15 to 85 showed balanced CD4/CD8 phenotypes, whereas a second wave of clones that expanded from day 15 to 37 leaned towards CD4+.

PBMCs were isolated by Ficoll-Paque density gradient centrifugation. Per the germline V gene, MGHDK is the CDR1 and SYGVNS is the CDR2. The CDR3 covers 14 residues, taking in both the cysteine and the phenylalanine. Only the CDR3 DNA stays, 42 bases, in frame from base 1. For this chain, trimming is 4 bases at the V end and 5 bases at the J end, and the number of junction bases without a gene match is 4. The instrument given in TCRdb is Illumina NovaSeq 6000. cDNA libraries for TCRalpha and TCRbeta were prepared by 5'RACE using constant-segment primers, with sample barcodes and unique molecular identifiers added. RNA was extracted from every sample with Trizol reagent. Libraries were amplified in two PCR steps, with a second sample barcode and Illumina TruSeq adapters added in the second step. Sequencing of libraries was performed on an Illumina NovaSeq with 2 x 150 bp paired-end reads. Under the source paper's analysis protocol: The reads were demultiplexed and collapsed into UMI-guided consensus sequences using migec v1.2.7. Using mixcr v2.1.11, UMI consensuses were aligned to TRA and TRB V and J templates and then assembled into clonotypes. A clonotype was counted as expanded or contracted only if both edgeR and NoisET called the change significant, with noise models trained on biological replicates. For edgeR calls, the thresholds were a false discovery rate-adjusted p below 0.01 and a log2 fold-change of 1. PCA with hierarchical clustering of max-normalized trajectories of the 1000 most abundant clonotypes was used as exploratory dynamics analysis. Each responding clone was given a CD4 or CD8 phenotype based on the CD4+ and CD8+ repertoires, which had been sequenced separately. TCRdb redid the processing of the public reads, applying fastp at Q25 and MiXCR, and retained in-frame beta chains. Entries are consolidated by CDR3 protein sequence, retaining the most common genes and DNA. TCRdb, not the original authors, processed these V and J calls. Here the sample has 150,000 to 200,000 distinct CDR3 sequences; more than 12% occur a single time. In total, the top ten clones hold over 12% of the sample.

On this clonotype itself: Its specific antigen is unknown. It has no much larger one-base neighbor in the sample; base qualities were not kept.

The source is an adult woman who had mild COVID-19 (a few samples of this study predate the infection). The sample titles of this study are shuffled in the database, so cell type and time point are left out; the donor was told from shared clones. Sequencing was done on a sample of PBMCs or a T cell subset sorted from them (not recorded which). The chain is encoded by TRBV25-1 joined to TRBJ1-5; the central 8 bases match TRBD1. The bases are TGTGCCAGCAGTGGGGACAGGCCGTATCAGCCCCAGCATTTT. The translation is CASSGDRPYQPQHF.